This TCR beta chain was recovered during a study of T cell changes during pregnancy in multiple sclerosis (dated by TCRdb to 2018 to 2020). For context, the study as a whole: In women with multiple sclerosis, the researchers looked at how the T cell repertoire shifted as pregnancy progressed.

Here V drops 0 bases and J drops 10 bases, and the junction holds 8 bases not matched to any gene. The CDR3 goes from the cysteine to the phenylalanine over 17 residues. Only the CDR3 part of the read is kept: 51 bases, read in frame from the first base. According to the germline V gene, CDR1 reads SGHRS and CDR2 reads YFSETQ. As for this clone: Its antigen remains undetermined. Qualities for individual bases were not recorded, and no much larger clone is one base off.

To prepare the library, the immunoSEQ multiplex PCR assay was applied. TCRdb's version of the immuneACCESS table is confined to in-frame rearrangements and falls short of the full clone set. An unresolved V gene accounts for under half of the shortfall where checked; the remainder is of unknown origin. In all, the sample holds 85,000 to 100,000 clones, and approximately 92% of those were seen once. The ten largest clones take up 2.6% of the sample. The sample here was peripheral blood, taken in the first trimester of pregnancy. The chain is assembled from TRBV5-1 and TRBJ2-1; TRBD2 fits 15 bases in the junction. This clonotype was obtained from a female donor with multiple sclerosis, enrolled in a pregnancy study. The encoded CDR3 is CASSLVGTSGRSPEQFF. The nucleotides read TGCGCCAGCAGCTTGGTTGGGACTAGCGGGAGGAGCCCCGAGCAGTTCTTC.